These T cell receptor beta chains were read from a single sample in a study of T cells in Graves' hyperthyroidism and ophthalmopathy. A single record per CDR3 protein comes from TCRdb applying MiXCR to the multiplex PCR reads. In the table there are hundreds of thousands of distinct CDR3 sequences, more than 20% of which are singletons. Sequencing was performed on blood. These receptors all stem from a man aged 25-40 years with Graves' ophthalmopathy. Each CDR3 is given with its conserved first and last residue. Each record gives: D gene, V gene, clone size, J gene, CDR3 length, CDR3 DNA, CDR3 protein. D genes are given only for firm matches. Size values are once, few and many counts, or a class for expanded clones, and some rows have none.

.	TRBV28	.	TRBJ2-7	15	TGTGCCAGCAGTCCTGGGACAAAACCCTCCTACGAGCAGTACTTC	CASSPGTKPSYEQYF
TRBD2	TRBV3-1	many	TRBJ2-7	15	TGTGCCAGCAGCCAAGATCTAGCGGGAGTTGGCGAGCAGTACTTC	CASSQDLAGVGEQYF
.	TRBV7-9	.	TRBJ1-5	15	TGTGCCAGCAGCTCGGGGGGAACTAGCAATCAGCCCCAGCATTTT	CASSSGGTSNQPQHF
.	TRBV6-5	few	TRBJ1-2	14	TGTGCCAGCAGTTACGACGGGGGGACCTATGGCTACACCTTC	CASSYDGGTYGYTF
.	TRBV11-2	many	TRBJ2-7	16	TGTGCCAGCAGCTCGGGTACCCGGGGGAAGACCCACGAGCAGTACTTC	CASSSGTRGKTHEQYF
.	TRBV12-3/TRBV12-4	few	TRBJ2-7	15	TGTGCCAGCAGTTTTGAAGGTGCAACTACCTACGAGCAGTACTTC	CASSFEGATTYEQYF
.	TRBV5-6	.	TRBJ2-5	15	TGTGCCAGCAGCCTGAACAGGGGAGGACAAGAGACCCAGTACTTC	CASSLNRGGQETQYF
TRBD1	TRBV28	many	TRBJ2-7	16	TGTGCCAGCAGTTCCATCTACCGGGACAGTGCCTACGAGCAGTACTTC	CASSSIYRDSAYEQYF
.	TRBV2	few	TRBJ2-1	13	TGTGCCAGCCGACAGGAACACTACAATGAGCAGTTCTTC	CASRQEHYNEQFF
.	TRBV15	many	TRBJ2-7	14	TGTGCCACCAGCATTCGGGCAGGGCATGGAGAGCAGTACTTC	CATSIRAGHGEQYF
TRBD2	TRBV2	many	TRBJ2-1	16	TGTGCCAGCAGTGAACTGGCGGGAGGTGGCTACAATGAGCAGTTCTTC	CASSELAGGGYNEQFF
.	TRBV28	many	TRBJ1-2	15	TGTGCCAGCAGTTTTACAGGGATTACTAACTATGGCTACACCTTC	CASSFTGITNYGYTF
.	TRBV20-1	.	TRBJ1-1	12	TGCAGTGCTAGGCTGGGGCAATCTGTATCTTTCTTT	CSARLGQSVSFF
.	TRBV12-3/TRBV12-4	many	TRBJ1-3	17	TGTGCCAGCAGTTCCTACGCCGGGACAAGCTCTGGAAACACCATATATTTT	CASSSYAGTSSGNTIYF
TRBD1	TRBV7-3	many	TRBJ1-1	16	TGTGCCAGCAGCGAGAAAAGGGGGCGCGTGAACACTGAAGCTTTCTTT	CASSEKRGRVNTEAFF
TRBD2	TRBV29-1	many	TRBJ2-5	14	TGCAGCGTCGACACGGGACTAGCGGAAGAGACCCAGTACTTC	CSVDTGLAEETQYF
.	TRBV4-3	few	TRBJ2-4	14	TGCGCCAGCAGCCAAGAGACAGCCCAAAACATTCAGTACTTC	CASSQETAQNIQYF
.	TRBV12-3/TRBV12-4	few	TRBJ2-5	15	TGTGCCAGCAGTTTAATGGGGGGACCGGGAGAGACCCAGTACTTC	CASSLMGGPGETQYF
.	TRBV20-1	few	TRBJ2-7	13	TGCAGTGCTTACTCGGCAGGAGCTCACGAGCAGTACTTC	CSAYSAGAHEQYF
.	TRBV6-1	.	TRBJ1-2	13	TGTGCCAGCAGGTCGGAAGGATTACGTGGCTACACCTTC	CASRSEGLRGYTF
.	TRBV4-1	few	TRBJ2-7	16	TGCGCCAGCAGCCAATTAGGGGGTAAAAGCTCCTACGAGCAGTACTTC	CASSQLGGKSSYEQYF
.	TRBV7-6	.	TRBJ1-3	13	TGTGCCAGCAGCTCGAGCCCGGGAAACACCATATATTTT	CASSSSPGNTIYF